This TCR beta chain is drawn from a study of CD8+CD57+ T cells in acquired aplastic anemia. Study at large: Sorted CD4+ and CD8+ cells yielded DNA averaging around 3.2 ug. Study-wide results and limits: Found in both controls and patients were approximately 30 CD8+ CDR3 sequences. Between the patient and control groups, CD8+ Simpson's diversity did not differ significantly.

CDR1 is GTSNPN and CDR2 is SVGIG in the germline V gene (reference sequence). The CDR3 sequence is 13 residues long. Points on this clonotype: What it recognizes is unknown. An end of the junction differs from the germline gene, which may be a read error.

Genomic DNA provided the template from which TCR beta VDJ and CDR3 profiles were obtained. TCRdb called the reads again in MiXCR, with one record for every CDR3 protein. The sample holds about 130,000 distinct CDR3 sequences; about half are singletons and the top ten take about 2.7%. This clonotype was obtained from a human donor in good health, serving as a control. Sequencing was carried out using sorted CD4+, CD8+, or CD8+CD57+ T cells (not recorded which) from PBMCs. This chain uses TRBV30 with TRBJ2-1; 8 nucleotides match TRBD2. CDR3 loop: CAWSVRGGAEQLF. CDR3 DNA: TGTGCCTGGAGTGTACGGGGGGGGGCTGAGCAGCTCTTC.